This T cell receptor beta chain was sequenced during a study of cytotoxic CD8 clonotypes in ibrutinib-treated CLL. General study results and limits: Starting clonality was above that of age-matched healthy donors and tracked circulating CD8+ T-cell counts. Public clonotypes were uncommon and contracted or stayed stable on treatment.

Per germline, CDR1 ENHRY and CDR2 SYGVKD. The CDR3 length is 17 residues. Depths of 1 in 200,000 to 1 in 1 million T cells were the sequencing target. Clones were sequenced by immunoSEQ multiplex PCR, and TCRdb holds only the in-frame ones, with some missing. The sample contains roughly 28,000 clones, 85% of which appear only once. Turning to this clone: Its antigen is unidentified. One junction end disagrees with the germline gene, perhaps due to a read error.

This sequence originates from a human donor with chronic lymphocytic leukemia. The starting material was PBMCs, obtained after 24 months of ibrutinib treatment. The rearrangement joins TRBV10-3 to TRBJ2-5; tentative D call: TRBD1 (5 bases). The CDR3 reads CAISESPWGRNQESQYF. The CDR3 DNA follows: TGTGCCATCAGTGAGTCCCCCTGGGGCAGGAACCAAGAGTCCCAGTACTTC.